The 16 T cell receptor beta chains in this list originate from one sample, sequenced in a study of blood T cell repertoires in COVID-19. The assay was immunoSEQ multiplex PCR, and TCRdb's table has in-frame clones only and misses some. This sample has 85,000 or so clones, with more than 80% found just once. Input material: peripheral blood. These receptor sequences come from a man aged 45-65 years with active or convalescent COVID-19.

This chain links TRBV5-4 with TRBJ2-3; 10 bases map to TRBD2. V gave up 7 bases and J gave up 5 bases; unmatched junction bases: 10. The CDR3 has 15 residues. The germline V gene encodes CDR1 SGHNT and CDR2 YYREEE (reference sequence). Written as DNA, the CDR3 is TGTGCCAGCCTTGCTAGCGGGAGTGTCGTAGATACGCAGTATTTT. Translating gives CASLASGSVVDTQYF.

This clone is a singleton in its sample. The gene calls are TRBV6-5 and TRBJ2-2; tentatively, D is TRBD1 (6 bases). Germline V gives CDR1 MNHEY, CDR2 SVGAGI. Between the trimmed V and J ends, which lost 4 bases and 1 base, there was a span of 10 bases. This CDR3 is built from 15 residues. The CDR3 DNA follows: TGTGCCAGCAGTTCCGGGACACAGAACACCGGGGAGCTGTTTTTT. It encodes CASSSGTQNTGELFF.

The chain is built from TRBV6-6 and TRBJ2-3, with D hard to call. V was pared by 6 bases and J by 1 base, with 11 bases between. CDR1 is MNHNY and CDR2 is SVGAGI in the germline V gene (reference sequence). This CDR3 has 14 amino acids. CDR3 residues: CASSGATRTDTQYF. The CDR3 DNA follows: TGTGCCAGCAGCGGCGCGACTCGCACAGATACGCAGTATTTT.

V gene TRBV12-3 or TRBV12-4 combines with J gene TRBJ1-3, with D maybe TRBD1 (6 bases). V lost 6 bases, J lost 1 base, and 7 bases lay in between. This CDR3 spans 13 amino acids. CDR3 amino acids: CASRQGSGNTIYF. In DNA, the CDR3 is TGTGCCAGCAGACAGGGTTCTGGAAACACCATATATTTT.

The chain is built from TRBV6-5 and TRBJ1-3; 7 bases fit TRBD1. This CDR3 has 14 amino acids. Germline V lookup: CDR1 MNHEY, CDR2 SVGAGI. The trim removed 6 bases at V and 6 bases at J, leaving 8 bases unmatched. The CDR3 sequence: CASSPTGFENTIYF. The CDR3 DNA reads as TGTGCCAGCAGCCCGACAGGGTTTGAAAACACCATATATTTT.

V and J are TRBV27 and TRBJ2-1, with TRBD2 matching over 10 bases. The CDR3 contains 14 residues. Trimming cost V 5 bases and J 4 bases; bases outside gene matches: 2. Germline V gives CDR1 MNHEY, CDR2 SMNVEV (reference sequence). CDR3 sequence reads: CASSKREGYNEQFF. The DNA of the CDR3 is TGTGCCAGCAGTAAGCGGGAGGGATACAATGAGCAGTTCTTC.

The chain carries TRBV19 and TRBJ1-5; no reliable D call. The CDR3 has 13 residues. Per the germline V gene, CDR1 is LNHDA and CDR2 is SQIVND (reference sequence). V lost 5 bases and J 0 bases, leaving 5 bases between the germline ends. The CDR3 DNA reads TGTGCCAGTAGTCAGGATAGCAATCAGCCCCAGCATTTT. It yields the protein CASSQDSNQPQHF.

The V and J genes are TRBV3-1 (or the pseudogene TRBV3-2) and TRBJ2-3; 7 nucleotides line up with TRBD2. Germline V lookup: CDR1 LGHDT, CDR2 YNNKEL (reference sequence). V shed 0 bases and J 1 base; nucleotides not matched to a gene: 4. This CDR3 contains 16 residues. This CDR3 is CASSQDRTSGTDTQYF. In nucleotides, the CDR3 is TGTGCCAGCAGCCAAGATCGCACTAGCGGCACAGATACGCAGTATTTT.

The V call is TRBV5-8, the J call TRBJ2-7; the match to TRBD1 covers 11 bases. The germline gives CDR1 SGHTS, CDR2 YDEGEE. J lost 6 bases, V lost 5 bases, and 10 bases had no gene match. The CDR3 length is 15 residues. The CDR3 DNA reads as TGTGCCAGCAGTCCACTTGGGACAGGGGGTCTCGAGCAGTACTTC. This gives the protein CASSPLGTGGLEQYF.

The rearrangement joins TRBV3-1 (or the pseudogene TRBV3-2) to TRBJ2-7; 13 bases line up with TRBD2. The CDR3 consists of 18 residues. CDR1 is LGHDT, CDR2 YNNKEL, per germline (reference sequence). V was clipped by 1 base and J by 0 bases; unmatched bases: 6. CDR3 in DNA: TGTGCCAGCAGCCAAGTGGCCCGGACTAGCGGGAGCTCCTACGAGCAGTACTTC. As protein: CASSQVARTSGSSYEQYF.

This chain joins TRBV9 and TRBJ2-5, with 7 positions matching TRBD2. Germline V lookup: CDR1 SGDLS, CDR2 YYNGEE. This CDR3 is 12 amino acids long. V gave up 4 bases and J gave up 7 bases; unmatched junction bases: 4. The CDR3: CASSSSGGTQYF. In DNA, the CDR3 is TGTGCCAGCAGCTCGTCGGGAGGGACCCAGTACTTC.

The V and J genes are TRBV10-3 and TRBJ2-2, with D possibly being TRBD1 (5 bases). The CDR3 length is 18 residues. Germline V lookup: CDR1 ENHRY, CDR2 SYGVKD. The V end lost 1 base, the J end lost 5 bases, and 20 bases lay between the germline ends. The CDR3 DNA sequence: TGTGCCATCAGTGAGTTGGGGCAGGCCCCCACTCAAACCGGGGAGCTGTTTTTT. It encodes CAISELGQAPTQTGELFF.

CDR3 DNA: TGTGCCAGCAGTGCAACAGGGGGGAATTCACCCCTCCACTTT. Encoded protein: CASSATGGNSPLHF. The V call is TRBV6-6, the J call TRBJ1-6, with 8 bases fitting TRBD1. The germline gives CDR1 MNHNY, CDR2 SVGAGI (reference sequence). The J segment lost 7 bases and the V segment lost 5 bases, leaving 4 bases of the junction unmatched. This CDR3 contains 14 residues.

The J gene is TRBJ1-5, the V gene TRBV18; no clear D gene. The germline CDR1 and CDR2 sequences are KGHSH and LQKENI. V gave up 2 bases and J gave up 0 bases, with 8 bases separating them. The CDR3 is made up of 15 amino acids. The CDR3 DNA follows: TGTGCCAGCTCACCAAACCGGGGTAGCAATCAGCCCCAGCATTTT. Its protein is CASSPNRGSNQPQHF.

The chain links TRBV5-5 to TRBJ2-3; 7 positions agree with TRBD2. The J segment lost 6 bases and the V segment lost 1 base, leaving 5 bases of the junction unmatched. The CDR3 runs 14 residues. CDR1 SGHKS and CDR2 YYEKEE come from the germline V gene (reference sequence). The CDR3: CASSLIREVDTQYF. CDR3 sequence (DNA): TGTGCCAGCAGCTTGATACGGGAGGTCGATACGCAGTATTTT.

This clone has a single count. CDR3 region: CASSQQMTGNTIYF. The CDR3 coding sequence is TGTGCCAGCAGCCAACAGATGACTGGAAACACCATATATTTT. The chain couples TRBV3-1 (or the pseudogene TRBV3-2) to TRBJ1-3; D uncertain. Germline V gene lookup returns CDR1 LGHDT and CDR2 YNNKEL (reference sequence). V was trimmed by 2 bases and J by 2 bases, leaving 7 bases between them. This CDR3 is 14 amino acids long.